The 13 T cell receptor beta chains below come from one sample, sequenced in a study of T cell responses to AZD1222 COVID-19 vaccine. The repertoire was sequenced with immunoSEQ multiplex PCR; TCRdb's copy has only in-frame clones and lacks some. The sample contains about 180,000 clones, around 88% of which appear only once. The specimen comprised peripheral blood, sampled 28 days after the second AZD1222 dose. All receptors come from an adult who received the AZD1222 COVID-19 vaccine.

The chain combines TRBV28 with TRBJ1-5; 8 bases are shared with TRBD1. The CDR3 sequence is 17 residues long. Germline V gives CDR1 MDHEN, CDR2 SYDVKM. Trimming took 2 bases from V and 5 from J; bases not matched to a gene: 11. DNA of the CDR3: TGTGCCAGCAGTTTAAAAAGTTGGGCAGGGGGCGATCAGCCCCAGCATTTT. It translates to CASSLKSWAGGDQPQHF.

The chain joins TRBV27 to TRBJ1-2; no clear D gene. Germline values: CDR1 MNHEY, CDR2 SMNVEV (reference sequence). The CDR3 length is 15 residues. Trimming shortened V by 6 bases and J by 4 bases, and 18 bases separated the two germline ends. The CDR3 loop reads CASRLRPWASYGYTF. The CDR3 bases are TGTGCCAGCAGATTACGCCCCTGGGCCTCCTATGGCTACACCTTC.

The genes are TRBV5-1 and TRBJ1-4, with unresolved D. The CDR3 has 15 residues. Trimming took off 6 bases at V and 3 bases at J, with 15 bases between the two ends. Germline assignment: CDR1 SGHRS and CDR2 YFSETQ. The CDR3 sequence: CASTSGRPANEKLFF. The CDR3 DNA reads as TGCGCCAGCACCTCCGGGAGACCAGCTAATGAAAAACTGTTTTTT.

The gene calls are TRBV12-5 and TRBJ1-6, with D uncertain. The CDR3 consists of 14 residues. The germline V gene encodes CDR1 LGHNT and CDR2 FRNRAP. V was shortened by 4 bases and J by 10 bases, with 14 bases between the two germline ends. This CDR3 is CASGSGVEGSPLHF. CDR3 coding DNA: TGTGCTAGTGGTTCCGGGGTGGAAGGCTCACCCCTCCACTTT.

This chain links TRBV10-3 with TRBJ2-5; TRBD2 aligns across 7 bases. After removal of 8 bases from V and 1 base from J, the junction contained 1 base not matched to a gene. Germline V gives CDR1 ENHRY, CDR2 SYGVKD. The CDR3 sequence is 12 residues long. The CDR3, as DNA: TGTGCCATCGGCGGGGGCCAAGAGACCCAGTACTTC. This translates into CAIGGGQETQYF.

This chain's CDR3 is CSVLNTEAFF. The CDR3 DNA reads as TGCAGTGTCCTGAACACTGAAGCTTTCTTT. This rearrangement joins TRBV20-1 to TRBJ1-1; D not resolved. Trimming took off 7 bases at V and 0 bases at J, with 3 bases between the two ends. Germline V gene lookup returns CDR1 DFQATT and CDR2 SNEGSKA (reference sequence). The CDR3 length is 10 residues.

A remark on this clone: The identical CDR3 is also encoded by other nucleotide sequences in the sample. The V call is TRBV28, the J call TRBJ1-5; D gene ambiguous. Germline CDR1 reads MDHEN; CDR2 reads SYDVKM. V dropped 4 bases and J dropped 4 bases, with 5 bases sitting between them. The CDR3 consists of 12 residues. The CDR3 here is CASSSGNQPQHF. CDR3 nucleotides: TGTGCCAGCAGTTCAGGAAATCAGCCCCAGCATTTT.

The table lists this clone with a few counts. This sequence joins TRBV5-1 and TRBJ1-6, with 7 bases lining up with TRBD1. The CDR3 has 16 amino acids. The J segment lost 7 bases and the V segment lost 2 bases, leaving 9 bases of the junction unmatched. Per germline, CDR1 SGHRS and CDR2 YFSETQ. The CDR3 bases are TGCGCCAGCAGCTTTCTGCCGGGACAGCGGAATTCACCCCTCCACTTT. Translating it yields CASSFLPGQRNSPLHF. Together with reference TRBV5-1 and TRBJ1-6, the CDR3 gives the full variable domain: KAGVTQTPRYLIKTRGQQVTLSCSPISGHRSVSWYQQTPGQGLQFLFEYFSETQRNKGNFPGRFSGRQFSNSRSEMNVSTLELGDSALYLCASSFLPGQRNSPLHFGNGTRLTVT.

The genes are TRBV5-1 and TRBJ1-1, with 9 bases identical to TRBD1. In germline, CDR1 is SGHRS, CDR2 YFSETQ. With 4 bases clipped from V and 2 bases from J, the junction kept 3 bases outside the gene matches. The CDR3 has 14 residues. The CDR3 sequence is CASSRDRDNTEAFF. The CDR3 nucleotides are TGCGCCAGCAGCAGGGACAGGGATAACACTGAAGCTTTCTTT.

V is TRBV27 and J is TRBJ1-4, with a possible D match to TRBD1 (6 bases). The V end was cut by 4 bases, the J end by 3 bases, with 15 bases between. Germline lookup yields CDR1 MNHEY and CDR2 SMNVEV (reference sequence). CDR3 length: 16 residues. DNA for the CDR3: TGTGCCAGCAGTTCGGGATGGGGGCCAGCTAATGAAAAACTGTTTTTT. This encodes CASSSGWGPANEKLFF.

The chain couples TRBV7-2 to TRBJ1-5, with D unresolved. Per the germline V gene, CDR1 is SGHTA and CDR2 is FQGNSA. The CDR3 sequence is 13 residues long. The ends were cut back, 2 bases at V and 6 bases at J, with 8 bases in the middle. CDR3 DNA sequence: TGTGCCAGCAGCTTAATAGGGAGTCAGCCCCAGCATTTT. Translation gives CASSLIGSQPQHF.

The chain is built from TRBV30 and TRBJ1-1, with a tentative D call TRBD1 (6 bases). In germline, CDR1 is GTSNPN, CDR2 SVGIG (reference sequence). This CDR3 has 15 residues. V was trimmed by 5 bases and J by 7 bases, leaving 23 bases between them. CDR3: CAWGGVTGDNLEAFF. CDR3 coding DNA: TGTGCCTGGGGGGGCGTTACCGGGGACAACCTTGAAGCTTTCTTT.

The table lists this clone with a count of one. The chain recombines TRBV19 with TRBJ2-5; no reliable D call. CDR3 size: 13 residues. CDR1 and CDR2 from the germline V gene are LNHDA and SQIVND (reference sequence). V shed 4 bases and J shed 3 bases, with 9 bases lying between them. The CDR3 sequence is CASSSSPKETQYF. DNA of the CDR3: TGTGCCAGTAGTAGTAGTCCTAAAGAGACCCAGTACTTC.